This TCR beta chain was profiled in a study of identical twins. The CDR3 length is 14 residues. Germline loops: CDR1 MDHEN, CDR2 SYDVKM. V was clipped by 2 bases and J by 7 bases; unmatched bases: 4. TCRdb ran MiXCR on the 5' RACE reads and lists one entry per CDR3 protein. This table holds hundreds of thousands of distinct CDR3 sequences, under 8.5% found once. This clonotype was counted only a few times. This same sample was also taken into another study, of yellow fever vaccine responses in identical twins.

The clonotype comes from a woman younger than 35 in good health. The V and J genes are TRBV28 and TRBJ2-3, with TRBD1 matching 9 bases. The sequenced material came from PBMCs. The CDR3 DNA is TGTGCCAGCAGTTTACTACAGGGGGCAAATACGCAGTATTTT. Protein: CASSLLQGANTQYF.